This record concerns one TCR beta chain sequence. In the source study's methods: From reference gene primer amplification, estimates of nucleated cell counts were derived. Assay: immunoSEQ multiplex PCR; the TCRdb copy retains only in-frame clones and omits some. The V and J calls and clone size come from that table; D and trimming were worked out from the DNA. Altogether 200,000 or so clones are present, about 85% being singletons, with the ten largest covering under 12%. Germline V gives CDR1 LGHDT, CDR2 YNNKEL (reference sequence). This CDR3 is 16 amino acids long. V was shortened by 4 bases and J by 0 bases, with 12 bases between the two germline ends. Followed longitudinally, the Seattle patients had been enrolled during active infection. The sample originates from a study of blood T cell repertoires in COVID-19. Study overall: Researchers got acute and convalescent COVID-19 samples from the United States, Italy and Spain.

Material: peripheral blood. This receptor was obtained from a woman of 80 years or more with COVID-19, enrolled during active disease. The chain joins TRBV3-1 (or the pseudogene TRBV3-2) to TRBJ1-4; D might be TRBD1 (5 bases). The chain's CDR3 is CASSPQRQPTNEKLFF. The DNA of the CDR3 is TGTGCCAGCAGCCCACAGAGACAGCCAACTAATGAAAAACTGTTTTTT.